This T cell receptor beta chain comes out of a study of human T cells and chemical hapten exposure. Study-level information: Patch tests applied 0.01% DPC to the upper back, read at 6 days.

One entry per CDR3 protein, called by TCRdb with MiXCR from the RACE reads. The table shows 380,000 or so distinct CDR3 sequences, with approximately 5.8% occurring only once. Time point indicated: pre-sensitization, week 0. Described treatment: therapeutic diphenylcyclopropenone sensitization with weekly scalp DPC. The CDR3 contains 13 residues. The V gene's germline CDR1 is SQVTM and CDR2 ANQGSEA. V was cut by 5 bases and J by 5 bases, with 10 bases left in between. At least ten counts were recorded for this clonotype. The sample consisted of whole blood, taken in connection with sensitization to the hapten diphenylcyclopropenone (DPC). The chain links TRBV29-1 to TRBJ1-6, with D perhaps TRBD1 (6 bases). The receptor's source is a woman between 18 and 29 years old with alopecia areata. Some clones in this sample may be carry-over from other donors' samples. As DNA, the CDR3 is TGCAGCGTTTTGGGACAAGATAATTCACCCCTCCACTTT. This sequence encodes CSVLGQDNSPLHF.